This TCR beta chain is drawn from a study of shared clonotypes between healthy human individuals. Overall study findings and caveats: Compared with memory subsets, naive subsets generally had larger estimated richness.

Clones were sequenced by immunoSEQ multiplex PCR, and TCRdb holds only the in-frame ones, with some missing. The sample shows about 2.1 million clones, roughly 95% of them seen only once. CDR1 and CDR2 from the germline V gene are SGDLS and YYNGEE. Germline trimming cut 4 bases from V and 0 bases from J; bases unmatched to any gene: 10. CDR3 length: 17 amino acids. As to this clone: What it binds is not known.

Naive CD8 populations comprised CD45RO-negative cells positively selected for CCR7, excluding terminally differentiated effector memory CD45RA+ cells. Donors were healthy HIV-negative adults without recent acute infections or vaccinations. This receptor was identified in a man aged 18 to 35 in good health. Some clones in this sample may be carry-over from other donors' samples. The chain carries TRBV9 and TRBJ2-7; 10 bases agree with TRBD2. The specimen was naive CD8+ T cells from PBMCs. As DNA, the CDR3 is TGTGCCAGCAGCACATCCCCAGCGGGAGGGCCCTCCTACGAGCAGTACTTC. Amino acids: CASSTSPAGGPSYEQYF.